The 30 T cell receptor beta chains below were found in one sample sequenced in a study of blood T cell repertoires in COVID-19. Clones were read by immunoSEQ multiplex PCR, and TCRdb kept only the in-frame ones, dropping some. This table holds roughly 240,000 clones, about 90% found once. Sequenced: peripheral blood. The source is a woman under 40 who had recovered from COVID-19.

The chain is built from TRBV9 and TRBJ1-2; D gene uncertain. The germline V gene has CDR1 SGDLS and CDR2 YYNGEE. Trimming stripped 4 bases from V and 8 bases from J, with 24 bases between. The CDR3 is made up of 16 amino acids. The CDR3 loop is CASSLREGEQFIGYTF. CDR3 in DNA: TGTGCCAGCAGCCTCCGGGAAGGTGAGCAGTTTATCGGCTACACCTTC.

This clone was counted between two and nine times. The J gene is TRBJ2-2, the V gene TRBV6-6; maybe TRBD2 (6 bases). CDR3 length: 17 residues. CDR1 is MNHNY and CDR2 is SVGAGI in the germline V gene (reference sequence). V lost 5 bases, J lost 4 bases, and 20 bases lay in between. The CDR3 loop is CASSPTGVGSGTGELFF. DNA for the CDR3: TGTGCCAGCAGTCCTACCGGGGTGGGTAGCGGCACCGGGGAGCTGTTTTTT.

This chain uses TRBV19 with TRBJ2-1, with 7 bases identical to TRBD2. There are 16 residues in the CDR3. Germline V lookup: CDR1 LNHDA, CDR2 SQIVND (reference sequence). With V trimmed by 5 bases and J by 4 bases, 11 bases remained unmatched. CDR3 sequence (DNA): TGTGCCAGTAGTGATCTTAAGCGGGGCCCTTACAATGAGCAGTTCTTC. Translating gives CASSDLKRGPYNEQFF. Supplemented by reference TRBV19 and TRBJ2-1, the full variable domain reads DGGITQSPKYLFRKEGQNVTLSCEQNLNHDAMYWYRQDPGQGLRLIYYSQIVNDFQKGDIAEGYSVSREKKESFPLTVTSAQKNPTAFYLCASSDLKRGPYNEQFFGPGTRLTVL.

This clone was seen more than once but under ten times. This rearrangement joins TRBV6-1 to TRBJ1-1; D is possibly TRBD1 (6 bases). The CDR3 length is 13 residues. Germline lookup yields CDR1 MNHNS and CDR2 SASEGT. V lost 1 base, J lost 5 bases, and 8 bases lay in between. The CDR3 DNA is TGTGCCAGCAGTGAAGGTAGGGGGACTGAAGCTTTCTTT. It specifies CASSEGRGTEAFF.

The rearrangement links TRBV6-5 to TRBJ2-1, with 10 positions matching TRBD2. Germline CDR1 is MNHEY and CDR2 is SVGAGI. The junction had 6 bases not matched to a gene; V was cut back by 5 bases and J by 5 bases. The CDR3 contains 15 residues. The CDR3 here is CASSISGTSDNEQFF. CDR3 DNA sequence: TGTGCCAGCAGTATCTCCGGGACTAGCGACAATGAGCAGTTCTTC.

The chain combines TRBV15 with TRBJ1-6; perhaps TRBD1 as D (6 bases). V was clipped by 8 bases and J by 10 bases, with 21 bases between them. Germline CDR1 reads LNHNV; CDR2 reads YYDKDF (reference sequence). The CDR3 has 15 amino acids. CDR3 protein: CATRTWEQGRSPLHF. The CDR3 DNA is TGTGCCACCCGGACATGGGAGCAGGGGAGATCACCCCTCCACTTT.

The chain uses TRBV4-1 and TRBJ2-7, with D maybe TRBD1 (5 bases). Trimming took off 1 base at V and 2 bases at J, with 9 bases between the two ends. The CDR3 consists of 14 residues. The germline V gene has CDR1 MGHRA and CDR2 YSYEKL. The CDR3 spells CASSQGQWTYEQYF. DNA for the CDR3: TGCGCCAGCAGCCAAGGACAGTGGACCTACGAGCAGTACTTC.

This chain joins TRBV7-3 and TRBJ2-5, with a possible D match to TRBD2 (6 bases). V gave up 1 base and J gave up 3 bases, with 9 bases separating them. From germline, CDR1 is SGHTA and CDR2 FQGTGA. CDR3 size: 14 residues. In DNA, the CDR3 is TGTGCCAGCAGCTTAAACTCGGGGGAAGAGACCCAGTACTTC. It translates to CASSLNSGEETQYF. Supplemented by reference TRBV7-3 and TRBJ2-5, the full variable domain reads GAGVSQTPSNKVTEKGKYVELRCDPISGHTALYWYRQSLGQGPEFLIYFQGTGAADDSGLPNDRFFAVRPEGSVSTLKIQRTERGDSAVYLCASSLNSGEETQYFGPGTRLLVL.

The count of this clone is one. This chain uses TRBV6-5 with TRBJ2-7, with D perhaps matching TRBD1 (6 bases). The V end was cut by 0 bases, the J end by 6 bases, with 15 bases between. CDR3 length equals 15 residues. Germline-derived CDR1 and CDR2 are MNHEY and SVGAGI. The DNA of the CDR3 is TGTGCCAGCAGTTACTCGACAGGAACGTCTAGCGAGCAGTACTTC. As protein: CASSYSTGTSSEQYF.

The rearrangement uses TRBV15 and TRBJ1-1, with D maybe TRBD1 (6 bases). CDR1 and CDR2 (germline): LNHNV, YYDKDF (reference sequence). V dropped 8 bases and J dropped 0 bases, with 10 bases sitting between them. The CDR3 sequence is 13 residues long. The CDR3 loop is CATVRDMNTEAFF. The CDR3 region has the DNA TGTGCCACCGTGAGGGACATGAACACTGAAGCTTTCTTT.

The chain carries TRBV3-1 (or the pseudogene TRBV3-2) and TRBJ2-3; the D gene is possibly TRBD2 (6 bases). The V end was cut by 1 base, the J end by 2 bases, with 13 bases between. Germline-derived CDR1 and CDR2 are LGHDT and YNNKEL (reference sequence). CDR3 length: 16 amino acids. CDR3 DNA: TGTGCCAGCAGCCAAGTAGGGCCGGACTACACAGATACGCAGTATTTT. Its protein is CASSQVGPDYTDTQYF.

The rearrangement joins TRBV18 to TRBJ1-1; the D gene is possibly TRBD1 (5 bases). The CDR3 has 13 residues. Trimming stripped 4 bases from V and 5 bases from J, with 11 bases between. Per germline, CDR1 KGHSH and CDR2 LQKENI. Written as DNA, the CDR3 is TGTGCCAGCTCACTCAGGGTTCGAACTGAAGCTTTCTTT. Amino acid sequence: CASSLRVRTEAFF.

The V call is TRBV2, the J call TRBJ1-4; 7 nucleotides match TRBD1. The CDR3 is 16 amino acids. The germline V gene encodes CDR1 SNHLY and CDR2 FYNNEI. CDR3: CATLGGGQSTNEKLFF. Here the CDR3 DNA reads TGTGCTACTCTAGGGGGCGGGCAGTCAACTAATGAAAAACTGTTTTTT.

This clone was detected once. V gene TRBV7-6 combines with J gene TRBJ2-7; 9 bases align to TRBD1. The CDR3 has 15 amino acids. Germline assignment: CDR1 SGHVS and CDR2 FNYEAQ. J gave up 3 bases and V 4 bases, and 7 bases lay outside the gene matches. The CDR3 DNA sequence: TGTGCCAGCAGCTCCCGACAGGGGGATGGCTACGAGCAGTACTTC. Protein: CASSSRQGDGYEQYF.

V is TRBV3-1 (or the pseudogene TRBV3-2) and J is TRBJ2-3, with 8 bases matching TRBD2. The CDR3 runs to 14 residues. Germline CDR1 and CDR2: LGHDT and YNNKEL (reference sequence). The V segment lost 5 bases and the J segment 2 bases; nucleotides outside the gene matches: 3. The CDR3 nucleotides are TGTGCCAGCAGCTTTAGCGGGGCCACAGATACGCAGTATTTT. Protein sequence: CASSFSGATDTQYF.

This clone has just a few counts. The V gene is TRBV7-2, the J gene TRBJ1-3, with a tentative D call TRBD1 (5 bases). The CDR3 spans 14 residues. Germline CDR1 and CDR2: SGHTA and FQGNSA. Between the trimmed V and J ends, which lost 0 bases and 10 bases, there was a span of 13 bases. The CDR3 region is CASSLAGSGKTIYF. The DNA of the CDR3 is TGTGCCAGCAGCTTAGCGGGGTCAGGGAAAACCATATATTTT. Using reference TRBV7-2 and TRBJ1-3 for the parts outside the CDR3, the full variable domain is GAGVSQSPSNKVTEKGKDVELRCDPISGHTALYWYRQSLGQGLEFLIYFQGNSAPDKSGLPSDRFSAERTGGSVSTLTIQRTQQEDSAVYLCASSLAGSGKTIYFGEGSWLTVV.

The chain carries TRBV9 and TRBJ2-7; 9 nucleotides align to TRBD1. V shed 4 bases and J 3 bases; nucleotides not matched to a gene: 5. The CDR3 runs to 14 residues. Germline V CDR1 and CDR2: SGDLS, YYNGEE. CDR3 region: CASSPGQGFYEQYF. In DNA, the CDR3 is TGTGCCAGCAGCCCGGGACAGGGCTTCTACGAGCAGTACTTC. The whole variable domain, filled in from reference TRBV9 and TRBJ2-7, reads DSGVTQTPKHLITATGQRVTLRCSPRSGDLSVYWYQQSLDQGLQFLIQYYNGEERAKGNILERFSAQQFPDLHSELNLSSLELGDSALYFCASSPGQGFYEQYFGPGTRLTVT.

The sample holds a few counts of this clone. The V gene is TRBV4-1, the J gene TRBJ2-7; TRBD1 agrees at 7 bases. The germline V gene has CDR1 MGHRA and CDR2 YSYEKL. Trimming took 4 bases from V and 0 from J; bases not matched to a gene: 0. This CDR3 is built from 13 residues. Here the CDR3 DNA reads TGCGCCAGCAGCCGGGACAGCTCCTACGAGCAGTACTTC. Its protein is CASSRDSSYEQYF.

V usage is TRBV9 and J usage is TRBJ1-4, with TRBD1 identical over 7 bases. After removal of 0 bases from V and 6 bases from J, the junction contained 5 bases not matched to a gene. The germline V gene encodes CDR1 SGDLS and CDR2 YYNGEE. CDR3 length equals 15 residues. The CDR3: CASSVGDRVDEKLFF. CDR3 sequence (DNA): TGTGCCAGCAGCGTAGGTGACAGGGTGGATGAAAAACTGTTTTTT.

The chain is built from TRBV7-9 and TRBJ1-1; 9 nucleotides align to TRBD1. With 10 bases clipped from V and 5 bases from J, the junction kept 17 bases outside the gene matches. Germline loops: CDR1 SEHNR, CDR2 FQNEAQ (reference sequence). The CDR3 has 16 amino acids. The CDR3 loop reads CATGSGTGTFGTEAFF. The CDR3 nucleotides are TGTGCCACCGGCTCCGGGACAGGGACGTTCGGGACTGAAGCTTTCTTT.

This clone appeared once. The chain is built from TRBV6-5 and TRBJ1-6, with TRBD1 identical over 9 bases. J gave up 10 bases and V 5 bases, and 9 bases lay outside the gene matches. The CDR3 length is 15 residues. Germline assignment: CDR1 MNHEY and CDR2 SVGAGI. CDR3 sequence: CASSHRGLDGSPLHF. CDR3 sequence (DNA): TGTGCCAGCAGTCACAGGGGGCTCGATGGGTCACCCCTCCACTTT.

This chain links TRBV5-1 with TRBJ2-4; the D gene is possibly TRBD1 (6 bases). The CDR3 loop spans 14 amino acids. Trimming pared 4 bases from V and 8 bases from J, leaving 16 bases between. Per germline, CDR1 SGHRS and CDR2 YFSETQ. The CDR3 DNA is TGCGCCAGCAGCCCCATCGGGGACAATTACATTCAGTACTTC. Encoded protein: CASSPIGDNYIQYF.

CDR3 DNA: TGTGCCAGCCTCTCCCGGGGGGTAATCGAGCAGTTCTTC. It translates to CASLSRGVIEQFF. The J gene is TRBJ2-1, the V gene TRBV5-6, with 7 nucleotides matching TRBD2. Unmatched junction bases numbered 11, after V lost 7 bases and J lost 10 bases. In germline, CDR1 is SGHDT, CDR2 YYEEEE. This CDR3 spans 13 amino acids.

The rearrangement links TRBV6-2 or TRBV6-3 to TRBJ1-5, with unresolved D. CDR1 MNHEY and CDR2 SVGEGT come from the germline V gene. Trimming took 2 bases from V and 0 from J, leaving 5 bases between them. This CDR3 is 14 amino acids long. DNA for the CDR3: TGTGCCAGCAGTTACATGGCTAGCAATCAGCCCCAGCATTTT. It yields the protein CASSYMASNQPQHF.

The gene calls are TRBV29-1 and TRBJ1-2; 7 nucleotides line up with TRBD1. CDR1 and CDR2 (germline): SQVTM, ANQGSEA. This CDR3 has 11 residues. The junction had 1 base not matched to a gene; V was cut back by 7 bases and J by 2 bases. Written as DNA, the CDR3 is TGCAGCGCGGGACAGAACTATGGCTACACCTTC. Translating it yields CSAGQNYGYTF.

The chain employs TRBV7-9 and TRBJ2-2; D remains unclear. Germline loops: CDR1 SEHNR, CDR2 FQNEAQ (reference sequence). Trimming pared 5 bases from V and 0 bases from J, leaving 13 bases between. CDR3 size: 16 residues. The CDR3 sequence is CASSLMAAANTGELFF. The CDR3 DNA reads TGTGCCAGCAGCCTCATGGCGGCAGCGAACACCGGGGAGCTGTTTTTT.

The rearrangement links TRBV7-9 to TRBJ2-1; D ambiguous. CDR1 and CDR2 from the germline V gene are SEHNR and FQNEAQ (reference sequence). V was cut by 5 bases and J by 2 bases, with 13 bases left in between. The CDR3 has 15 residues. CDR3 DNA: TGTGCCAGCAGCCCCCGAACCACAGCCTACAATGAGCAGTTCTTC. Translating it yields CASSPRTTAYNEQFF. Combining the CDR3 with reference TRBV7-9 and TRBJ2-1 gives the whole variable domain DTGVSQNPRHKITKRGQNVTFRCDPISEHNRLYWYRQTLGQGPEFLTYFQNEAQLEKSRLLSDRFSAERPKGSFSTLEIQRTEQGDSAMYLCASSPRTTAYNEQFFGPGTRLTVL.

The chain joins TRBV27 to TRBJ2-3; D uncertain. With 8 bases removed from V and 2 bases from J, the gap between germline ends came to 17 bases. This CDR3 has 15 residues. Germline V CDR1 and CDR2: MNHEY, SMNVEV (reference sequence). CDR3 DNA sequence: TGTGCCAGCCACCCCCGGGTAGGTCCCACAGATACGCAGTATTTT. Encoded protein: CASHPRVGPTDTQYF.

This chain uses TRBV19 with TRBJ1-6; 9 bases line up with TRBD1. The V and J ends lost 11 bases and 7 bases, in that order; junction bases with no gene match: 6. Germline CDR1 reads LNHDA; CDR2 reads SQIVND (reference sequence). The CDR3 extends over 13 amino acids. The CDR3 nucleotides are TGTGCCGGAGGGACAGGGCGAAATTCACCCCTCCACTTT. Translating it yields CAGGTGRNSPLHF. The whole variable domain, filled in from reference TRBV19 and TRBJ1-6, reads DGGITQSPKYLFRKEGQNVTLSCEQNLNHDAMYWYRQDPGQGLRLIYYSQIVNDFQKGDIAEGYSVSREKKESFPLTVTSAQKNPTAFYLCAGGTGRNSPLHFGNGTRLTVT.

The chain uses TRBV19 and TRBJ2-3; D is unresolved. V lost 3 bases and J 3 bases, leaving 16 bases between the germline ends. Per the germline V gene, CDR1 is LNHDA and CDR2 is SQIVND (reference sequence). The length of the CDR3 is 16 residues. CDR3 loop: CASSIGPLHLTDTQYF. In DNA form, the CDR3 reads TGTGCCAGTAGTATTGGGCCCTTACATCTAACAGATACGCAGTATTTT.